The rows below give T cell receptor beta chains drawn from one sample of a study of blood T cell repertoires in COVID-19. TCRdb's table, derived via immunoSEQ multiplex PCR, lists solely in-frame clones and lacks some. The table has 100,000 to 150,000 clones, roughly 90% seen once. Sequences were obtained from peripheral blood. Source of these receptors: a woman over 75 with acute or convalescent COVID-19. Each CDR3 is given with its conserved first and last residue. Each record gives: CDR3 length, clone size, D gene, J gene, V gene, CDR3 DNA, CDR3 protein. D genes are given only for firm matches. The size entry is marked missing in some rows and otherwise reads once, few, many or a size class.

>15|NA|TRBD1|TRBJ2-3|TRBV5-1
TGCGCCAGCAGGACCGGACAGGGCAGCACAGATACGCAGTATTTT
CASRTGQGSTDTQYF
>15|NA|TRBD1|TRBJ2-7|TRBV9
TGTGCCAGCAGCGTAGCGGGGACAGGGGGGAGCGAGCAGTACTTC
CASSVAGTGGSEQYF
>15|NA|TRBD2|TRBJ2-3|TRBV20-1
TGCAGTGCTAGTTTGTCGGGGGGTCGAGCAGATACGCAGTATTTT
CSASLSGGRADTQYF
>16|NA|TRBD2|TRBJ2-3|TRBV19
TGTGCCAGTAGCGCCCCCGGGACTACCGGGACAGATACGCAGTATTTT
CASSAPGTTGTDTQYF
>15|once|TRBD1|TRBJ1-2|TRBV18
TGTGCCAGCTCGGGGTCCCGGGACAGCCTCTATGGCTACACCTTC
CASSGSRDSLYGYTF
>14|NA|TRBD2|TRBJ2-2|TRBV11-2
TGTGCCAGCAGCGTGCGGGGGGCCACCGGGGAGCTGTTTTTT
CASSVRGATGELFF
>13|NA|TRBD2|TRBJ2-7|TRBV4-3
TGCGCCAGCAGCCAAGATCGGGGGACTAGCCACCAGTTC
CASSQDRGTSHQF
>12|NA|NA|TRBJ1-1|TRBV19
TGTGCCAGTAGCCGTCCCGGGACTGAAGCTTTCTTT
CASSRPGTEAFF
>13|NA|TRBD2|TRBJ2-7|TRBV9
TGTGCCAGCAACGGGACTAGCCAGAAAGAGCAGTACTTC
CASNGTSQKEQYF
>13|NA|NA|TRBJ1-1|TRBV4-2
TGTGCCAGCAGCCAAGTAGGCGGGACTGAAGCTTTCTTT
CASSQVGGTEAFF
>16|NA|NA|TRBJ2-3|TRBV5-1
TGCGCCAGCAGCTTATACATTACGGGAGTGACAGATACGCAGTATTTT
CASSLYITGVTDTQYF
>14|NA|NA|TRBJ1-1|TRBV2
TGTGCCAGCGGGTGGGAAAGGGGTTTCTCTGAAGCTTTCTTT
CASGWERGFSEAFF
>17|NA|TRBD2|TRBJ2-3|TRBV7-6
TGTGCCAGCAGCTTACCCGGACGGGGGGGGGCCCCAGATACGCAGTATTTT
CASSLPGRGGAPDTQYF
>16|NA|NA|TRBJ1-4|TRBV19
TGTGCCAGTAGTATCGGGGTGTCAGCAACTAATGAAAAACTGTTTTTT
CASSIGVSATNEKLFF
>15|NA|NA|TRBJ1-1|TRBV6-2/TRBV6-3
TGTGCCAGCAGTTACTTCGGCAGGGGGAACACTGAAGCTTTCTTT
CASSYFGRGNTEAFF
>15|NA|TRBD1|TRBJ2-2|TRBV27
TGTGCCAGCAGTACGGGACAGGTCGACACCGGGGAGCTGTTTTTT
CASSTGQVDTGELFF
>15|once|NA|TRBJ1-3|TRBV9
TGTGCCAGCAGCGCACTTGGACAGTCTGGAAACACCATATATTTT
CASSALGQSGNTIYF
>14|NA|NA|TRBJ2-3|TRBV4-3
TGCGCCAGCAGCCAAGATGGGGGGGCATATACGCAGTATTTT
CASSQDGGAYTQYF
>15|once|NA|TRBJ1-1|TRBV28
TGTGCCAGCAGTAGAGGCGGGAGGATGAACACTGAAGCTTTCTTT
CASSRGGRMNTEAFF
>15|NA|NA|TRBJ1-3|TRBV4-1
TGCGCCAGCAGCCAATTACAGTTCTCTGGAAACACCATATATTTT
CASSQLQFSGNTIYF
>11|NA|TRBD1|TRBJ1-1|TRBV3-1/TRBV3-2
TGTGCCAGCTCCGGGACAGGGGAGGCTTTCTTT
CASSGTGEAFF
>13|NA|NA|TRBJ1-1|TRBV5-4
TGTGCCAGCAGCTTGACTCAACGGACTGAAGCTTTCTTT
CASSLTQRTEAFF
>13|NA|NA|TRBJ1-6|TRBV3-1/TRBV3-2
TGTGCCAGCAGCCAAACAGGGAATTCACCCCTCCACTTT
CASSQTGNSPLHF
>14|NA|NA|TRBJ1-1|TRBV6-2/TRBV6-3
TGTGCCAGCAGTAAGGAGGTGATGAACACTGAAGCTTTCTTT
CASSKEVMNTEAFF
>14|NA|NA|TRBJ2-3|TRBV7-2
TGTGCCAGCAGCTTAGGTCTAGCTGGGGATACGCAGTATTTT
CASSLGLAGDTQYF
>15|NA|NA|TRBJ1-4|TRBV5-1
TGCGCCAGCAGCTTGGCCGGCAGGTATGACGAAAAACTGTTTTTT
CASSLAGRYDEKLFF
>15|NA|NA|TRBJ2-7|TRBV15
TGTGCCACCAGCAGAGCAGGGGTTAGCTCCTACGAGCAGTACTTC
CATSRAGVSSYEQYF
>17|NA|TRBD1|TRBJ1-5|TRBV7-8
TGTGCCAGCAGCCCCCGGGACAGGGCCTATAGCAATCAGCCCCAGCATTTT
CASSPRDRAYSNQPQHF
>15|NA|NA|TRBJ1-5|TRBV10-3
TGTGCCATCAGTGAGGGAGGGACCGGCAATCAGCCCCAGCATTTT
CAISEGGTGNQPQHF
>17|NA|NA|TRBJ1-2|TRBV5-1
TGCGCCAGCAGCTCTCGGGGCAGGGGAGAAGAAGGGGACGGCTACACCTTC
CASSSRGRGEEGDGYTF
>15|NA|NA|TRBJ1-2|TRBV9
TGTGCCAGCAGCGTAGGGACAGCCGCTCCCTATGGCTACACCTTC
CASSVGTAAPYGYTF
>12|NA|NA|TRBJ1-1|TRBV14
TGTGCCAGCAGCCAATATATCGGTGAAGCTTTCTTT
CASSQYIGEAFF
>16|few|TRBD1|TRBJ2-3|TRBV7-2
TGTGCCAGCAGCTCGAGACGACAGGGGAACACAGATACGCAGTATTTT
CASSSRRQGNTDTQYF
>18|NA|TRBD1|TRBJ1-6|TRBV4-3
TGCGCCAGCAGCCAAAGGAGTTGGTATTCAGGGGGCGATTCACCCCTCCACTTT
CASSQRSWYSGGDSPLHF
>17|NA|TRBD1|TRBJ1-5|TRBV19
TGTGCCAGTAGTCCGGGACAGGGGCGAGTGAGCAATCAGCCCCAGCATTTT
CASSPGQGRVSNQPQHF
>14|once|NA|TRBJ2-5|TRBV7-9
TGTGCCAGCAGCTCTACAGTAAAGCAAGAGACCCAGTACTTC
CASSSTVKQETQYF
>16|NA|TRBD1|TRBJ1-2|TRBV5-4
TGTGCCAGCAGCTATTCTCAGGGGGCGCAGCGGTATGGCTACACCTTC
CASSYSQGAQRYGYTF
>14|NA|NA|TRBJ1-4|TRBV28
TGTGCCAGCAGAAGTTCGGGGGGAGGCGAAAAACTGTTTTTT
CASRSSGGGEKLFF
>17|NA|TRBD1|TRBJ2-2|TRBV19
TGTGCCAGTAGTACCACCCGGACAGGGGCAAACACCGGGGAGCTGTTTTTT
CASSTTRTGANTGELFF
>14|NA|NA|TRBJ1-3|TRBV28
TGTGCCAGCAGGCAGGGATACTCTGGAAACACCATATATTTT
CASRQGYSGNTIYF
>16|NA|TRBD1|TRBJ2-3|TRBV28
TGTGCCAGCAGTTTAACGGGACAGAGAAGCACAGATACGCAGTATTTT
CASSLTGQRSTDTQYF
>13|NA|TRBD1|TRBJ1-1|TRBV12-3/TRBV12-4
TGTGCCAGCAGCGGACTACACAGGGGGCGAGCTTTCTTT
CASSGLHRGRAFF
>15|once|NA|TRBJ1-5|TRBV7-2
TGTGCCAGCAGCTTAGATTTGGGGGCCCATCAGCCCCAGCATTTT
CASSLDLGAHQPQHF
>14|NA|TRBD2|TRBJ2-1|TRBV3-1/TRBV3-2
TGTGCCAGCAGCAGGAGCGGGAGGGGGTATGAGCAGTTCTTC
CASSRSGRGYEQFF
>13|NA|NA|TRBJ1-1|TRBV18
TGTGCCAGCCTGGGGGCGGGTAACACTGAAGCTTTCTTT
CASLGAGNTEAFF
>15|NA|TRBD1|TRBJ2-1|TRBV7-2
TGTGCCAGCTCCACTCCGGGACAGGGGGTCAATGAGCAGTTCTTC
CASSTPGQGVNEQFF
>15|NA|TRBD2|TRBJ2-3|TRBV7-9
TGTGCCAGCAGCTTTAAGGCGGGAGGATGGGATACGCAGTATTTT
CASSFKAGGWDTQYF
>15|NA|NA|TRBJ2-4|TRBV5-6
TGTGCCAGCAGCTTAAGCGGCCTGACCAAAAACATTCAGTACTTC
CASSLSGLTKNIQYF
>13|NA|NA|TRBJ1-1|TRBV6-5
TGTGCCAGCAGCTGGGGACAGAACACTGAAGCTTTCTTT
CASSWGQNTEAFF
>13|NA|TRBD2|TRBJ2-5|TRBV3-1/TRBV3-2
TGTGCCAGCAGTTCGACTAGCTTAGAGACCCAGTACTTC
CASSSTSLETQYF
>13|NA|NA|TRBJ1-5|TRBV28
TGTGCCAGCAGATGGACATACAATCAGCCCCAGCATTTT
CASRWTYNQPQHF
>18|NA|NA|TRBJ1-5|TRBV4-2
TGTGCCAGCAGCCAAGACTCTCCTCGGGCTGCAGGGTTCCAGCCCCAGCATTTT
CASSQDSPRAAGFQPQHF
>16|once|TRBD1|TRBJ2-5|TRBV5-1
TGCGCCAGCAGCTTTGGACAGGGGTCGTACCAAGAGACCCAGTACTTC
CASSFGQGSYQETQYF
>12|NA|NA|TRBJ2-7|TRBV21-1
TGTGCCAGCAGCATAAGGGGGCACGAGCAGTACTTC
CASSIRGHEQYF